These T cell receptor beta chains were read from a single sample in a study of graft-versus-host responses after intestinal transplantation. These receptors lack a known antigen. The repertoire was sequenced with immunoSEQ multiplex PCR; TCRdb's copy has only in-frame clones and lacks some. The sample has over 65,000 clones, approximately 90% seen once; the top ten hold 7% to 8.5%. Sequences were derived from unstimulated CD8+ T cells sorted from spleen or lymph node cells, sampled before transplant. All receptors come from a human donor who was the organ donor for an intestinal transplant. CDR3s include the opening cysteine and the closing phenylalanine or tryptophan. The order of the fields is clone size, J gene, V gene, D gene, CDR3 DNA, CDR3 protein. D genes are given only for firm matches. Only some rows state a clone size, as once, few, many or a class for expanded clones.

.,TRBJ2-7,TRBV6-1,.,TGTGCCAGCAGTGCTTCAACCAAAACCTACGAGCAGTACTTC,CASSASTKTYEQYF
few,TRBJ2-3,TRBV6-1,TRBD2,TGTGCCAGCAGTGAATTAGCGGGGGCGGGAGATACGCAGTATTTT,CASSELAGAGDTQYF
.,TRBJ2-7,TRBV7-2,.,TGTGCCAGCCGGGGACGGGGGAACTACGAGCAGTACTTC,CASRGRGNYEQYF
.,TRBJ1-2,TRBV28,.,TGTGCCAGCAGTTTAGGCAAGTCACATGGCTACACCTTC,CASSLGKSHGYTF
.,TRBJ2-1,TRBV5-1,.,TGCGCCAGCAGCTTGGCGGTTGGCGGGATCGACAATGAGCAGTTCTTC,CASSLAVGGIDNEQFF
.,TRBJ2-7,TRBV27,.,TGTGCCAGCAGTTTATCGGACAACGCGCACTACGAGCAGTACTTC,CASSLSDNAHYEQYF
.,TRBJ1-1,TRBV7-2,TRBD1,TGTGCCAGCAGCTTGGGGACAGGGAAGAATACTGAAGCTTTCTTT,CASSLGTGKNTEAFF
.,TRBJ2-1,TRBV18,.,TGTGCCAGCTCACCCGACTACTACAATGAGCAGTTCTTC,CASSPDYYNEQFF
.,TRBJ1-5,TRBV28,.,TGTGCCAGCAGTCCGGAGACAGCCTGGGGCAATCAGCCCCAGCATTTT,CASSPETAWGNQPQHF
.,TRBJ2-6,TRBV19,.,TGTGCCAGTACGGACTCACCCTTACCTGGGGCCAACGTCCTGACTTTC,CASTDSPLPGANVLTF
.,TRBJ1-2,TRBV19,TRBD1,TGTGCCAGTAGTACAGTTCCGGGACAGGGGTACTATGGCTACACCTTC,CASSTVPGQGYYGYTF
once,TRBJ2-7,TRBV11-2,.,TGTGCCAGCAGCTTCTCCTACGAGCAGTACTTC,CASSFSYEQYF
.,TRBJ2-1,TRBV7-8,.,TGTGCCAGCAGCTTAGCTGGGGGGCGCATCGATGAGCAGTTCTTC,CASSLAGGRIDEQFF
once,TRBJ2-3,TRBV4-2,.,TGTGCCAGCAGCCCATCCGTGCGAGATACGCAGTATTTT,CASSPSVRDTQYF
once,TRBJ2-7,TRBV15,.,TGTGCCACCAGCAGAGATACAGGCAACTACTACGAGCAGTACTTC,CATSRDTGNYYEQYF
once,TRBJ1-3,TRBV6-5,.,TGTGCCAGCAGTTATGCAGGGGTTGAGAGAAACACCATATATTTT,CASSYAGVERNTIYF
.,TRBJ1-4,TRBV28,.,TGTGCCAGCAGCCAAGGGGGGTTTGGTGAAAAACTGTTTTTT,CASSQGGFGEKLFF
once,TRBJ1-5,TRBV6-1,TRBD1,TGTGCCAGCAGTGAAGCGTCGGCAGGGGGCTGGGGTCAGCCCCAGCATTTT,CASSEASAGGWGQPQHF
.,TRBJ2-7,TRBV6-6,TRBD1,TGTGCCAGCAGGCCTCCGGACAGGCCCTACGAGCAGTACTTC,CASRPPDRPYEQYF
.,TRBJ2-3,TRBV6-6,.,TGTGCCAGCAGTTATGGGCTAGTAACAGGGCCAGATACGCAGTATTTT,CASSYGLVTGPDTQYF
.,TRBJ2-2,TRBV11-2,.,TGTGCCAGCATCCCTCTTAGCGCACCGAACACCGGGGAGCTGTTTTTT,CASIPLSAPNTGELFF
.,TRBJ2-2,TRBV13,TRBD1,TGTGCCAGCCACGACAGGGGGAACACCGGGGAGCTGTTTTTT,CASHDRGNTGELFF